This TCR beta chain was observed in a study of T cells in Graves' hyperthyroidism and ophthalmopathy. Study-wide context: Peripheral blood sampling occurred at initial diagnosis, before any treatment. Study-wide results and limits: Using 13 V-J features, a model discriminated ophthalmopathy from stable hyperthyroidism. Blood also contained most expanded thyroid clonotypes above 0.001.

The germline V gene encodes CDR1 SEHNR and CDR2 FQNEAQ (reference sequence). The CDR3 contains 15 residues. The V segment lost 3 bases and the J segment 5 bases; nucleotides outside the gene matches: 8. This clonotype has a count of ten or more. What it binds is not known. Authors of the study amplified TCR beta CDR3 regions from RNA transcripts. The study used the HTBI primer set for a first-round RT-PCR of the TCR CDR3. TCRdb fed the multiplex PCR reads into MiXCR, producing one record per CDR3 protein. The sample includes roughly 300,000 distinct CDR3 sequences, roughly 13% seen only once; the top ten take 20% to 25%.

The genes are TRBV7-9 and TRBJ2-7, with 9 bases that match TRBD1. The source is a young woman with Graves' hyperthyroidism. Sequencing used blood. The CDR3, as DNA: TGTGCCAGCAGCTTTTCCGGGACAGGGAGACACGAGCAGTACTTC. Protein sequence: CASSFSGTGRHEQYF.